These T cell receptor beta chains were read from a single sample in a study of identical twins. TCRdb reprocessed the 5' RACE reads with MiXCR, giving one entry per CDR3 protein. The sample yields around 240,000 distinct CDR3 sequences, approximately 7% seen once. Another study also made use of these data, one on yellow fever vaccine responses in identical twins.

The sample comprised memory (CD45RO+) T cells sorted from blood. The receptors derive from a woman aged 18-29 years in good health. Each CDR3 is given with its conserved first and last residue. The D gene is left open where the match is weak.

>14|TRBV5-1|NA|TRBJ2-2
CASSFNQATGELFF
>15|TRBV5-8|NA|TRBJ1-3
CASSHKWVSGNTIYF
>16|TRBV20-1|NA|TRBJ2-5
CSARDFRSGPQETQYF
>15|TRBV29-1|NA|TRBJ2-2
CSVGGARTNTGELFF
>14|TRBV28|NA|TRBJ1-2
CASSPWTVKGGYTF
>13|TRBV29-1|NA|TRBJ1-1
CSGTEMLNTEAFF
>16|TRBV6-1|TRBD2|TRBJ2-3
CASSHGLAGGIDTQYF
>15|TRBV14|NA|TRBJ2-7
CAREPQNRTTYEQYF
>16|TRBV5-1|TRBD1|TRBJ1-1
CASSPLSGTANTEAFF
>14|TRBV2|NA|TRBJ1-2
CASSEGQTNYGYTF
>14|TRBV5-1|NA|TRBJ1-1
CASSVEFLNTEAFF
>14|TRBV7-9|NA|TRBJ1-5
CASSLVGGDQPQHF
>17|TRBV24-1|TRBD2|TRBJ2-1
CATSEATSGGTYNEQFF
>16|TRBV7-6|TRBD2|TRBJ2-1
CASSLEGTSGSGEQFF
>12|TRBV29-1|NA|TRBJ2-7
CSVARTTYEQYF
>14|TRBV5-1|NA|TRBJ2-5
CASSLVDNKETQYF